The 8 T cell receptor beta chains given below trace back to one sample, sequenced in a study of CD8+ T cells in alopecia areata. Sequencing relied on a cDNA template that was reverse transcribed from extracted RNA. Sequencing used immunoSEQ multiplex PCR; TCRdb keeps in-frame clones, though not all of them. This table holds approximately 66,000 clones, approximately 60% found once. The sequenced sample was CD8+ T cells sorted from blood, obtained at week 0. The source of these receptors is a human donor with alopecia areata.

The table lists this clone with a count of one. V is TRBV9 and J is TRBJ1-1, with D possibly being TRBD1 (5 bases). V lost 0 bases to trimming and J lost 1 base, with 16 bases between them. Germline V gene lookup returns CDR1 SGDLS and CDR2 YYNGEE. The CDR3 consists of 17 residues. This CDR3 reads CASSVGSYGTGNTEAFF. The CDR3 region has the DNA TGTGCCAGCAGCGTAGGCTCATATGGTACAGGGAACACTGAAGCTTTCTTT.

The chain combines TRBV9 with TRBJ2-7; weak D call: TRBD2 (5 bases). The CDR3 has 15 residues. CDR1 is SGDLS and CDR2 is YYNGEE in the germline V gene. V lost 0 bases, J lost 5 bases, and 15 bases lay in between. The CDR3 DNA sequence: TGTGCCAGCAGCGTAGGATCAACGGGGAGCAACGAGCAGTACTTC. Protein sequence: CASSVGSTGSNEQYF.

The gene calls are TRBV6-5 and TRBJ2-1, with a weak D call TRBD2 (6 bases). The CDR3 extends over 14 amino acids. V was shortened by 4 bases and J by 6 bases, with 13 bases between the two germline ends. Germline V CDR1 and CDR2: MNHEY, SVGAGI. For the CDR3, the DNA is TGTGCCAGCAGTTTGGACACTAGCATCAATGAGCAGTTCTTC. Translating it yields CASSLDTSINEQFF.

This chain uses TRBV27 with TRBJ2-5; possible D gene TRBD1, 6 bases. This CDR3 comprises 17 residues. The germline V and J ends were trimmed by 6 bases and 7 bases, with 27 bases remaining between them. Germline-derived CDR1 and CDR2 are MNHEY and SMNVEV (reference sequence). CDR3 residues: CASSLNPYLQGVGTQYF. The CDR3 coding sequence is TGTGCCAGCAGCTTAAACCCCTACCTACAGGGAGTCGGGACCCAGTACTTC.

This clone was found a few times. This chain uses TRBV5-4 with TRBJ1-5; D uncertain. Germline V gene lookup returns CDR1 SGHNT and CDR2 YYREEE (reference sequence). Trimming removed 3 bases from V and 1 base from J, with 5 bases in between. The CDR3 length is 13 residues. The CDR3 region has the DNA TGTGCCAGCAGCTCGGGCAGCAATCAGCCCCAGCATTTT. Protein: CASSSGSNQPQHF.

The chain carries TRBV29-1 and TRBJ2-1, with D unclear. V was shortened by 4 bases and J by 4 bases, with 14 bases between the two germline ends. Per germline, CDR1 SQVTM and CDR2 ANQGSEA. CDR3 size: 14 residues. DNA for the CDR3: TGCAGCGTTGGAGGCATGGCCGTTTACAATGAGCAGTTCTTC. It specifies CSVGGMAVYNEQFF.

The DNA of the CDR3 is TGTGCCAGCAGCCCCGGTCTAGCGGGGAAGCTCCACGAGCAGTACTTC. Its translation: CASSPGLAGKLHEQYF. The chain carries TRBV9 and TRBJ2-7; 9 nucleotides agree with TRBD2. V dropped 4 bases and J dropped 5; count of bases not matched to a gene: 13. Germline V gives CDR1 SGDLS, CDR2 YYNGEE. This CDR3 region has 16 residues.

The V gene is TRBV7-3, the J gene TRBJ2-3, with 7 bases that match TRBD2. V lost 2 bases, J lost 3 bases, and 11 bases stayed unmatched. CDR1 is SGHTA and CDR2 is FQGTGA in the germline V gene. The CDR3 runs 17 residues. The CDR3 loop is CASSLGVRGSKTDTQYF. In DNA, the CDR3 is TGTGCCAGCAGCTTAGGCGTACGCGGGAGTAAGACAGATACGCAGTATTTT.